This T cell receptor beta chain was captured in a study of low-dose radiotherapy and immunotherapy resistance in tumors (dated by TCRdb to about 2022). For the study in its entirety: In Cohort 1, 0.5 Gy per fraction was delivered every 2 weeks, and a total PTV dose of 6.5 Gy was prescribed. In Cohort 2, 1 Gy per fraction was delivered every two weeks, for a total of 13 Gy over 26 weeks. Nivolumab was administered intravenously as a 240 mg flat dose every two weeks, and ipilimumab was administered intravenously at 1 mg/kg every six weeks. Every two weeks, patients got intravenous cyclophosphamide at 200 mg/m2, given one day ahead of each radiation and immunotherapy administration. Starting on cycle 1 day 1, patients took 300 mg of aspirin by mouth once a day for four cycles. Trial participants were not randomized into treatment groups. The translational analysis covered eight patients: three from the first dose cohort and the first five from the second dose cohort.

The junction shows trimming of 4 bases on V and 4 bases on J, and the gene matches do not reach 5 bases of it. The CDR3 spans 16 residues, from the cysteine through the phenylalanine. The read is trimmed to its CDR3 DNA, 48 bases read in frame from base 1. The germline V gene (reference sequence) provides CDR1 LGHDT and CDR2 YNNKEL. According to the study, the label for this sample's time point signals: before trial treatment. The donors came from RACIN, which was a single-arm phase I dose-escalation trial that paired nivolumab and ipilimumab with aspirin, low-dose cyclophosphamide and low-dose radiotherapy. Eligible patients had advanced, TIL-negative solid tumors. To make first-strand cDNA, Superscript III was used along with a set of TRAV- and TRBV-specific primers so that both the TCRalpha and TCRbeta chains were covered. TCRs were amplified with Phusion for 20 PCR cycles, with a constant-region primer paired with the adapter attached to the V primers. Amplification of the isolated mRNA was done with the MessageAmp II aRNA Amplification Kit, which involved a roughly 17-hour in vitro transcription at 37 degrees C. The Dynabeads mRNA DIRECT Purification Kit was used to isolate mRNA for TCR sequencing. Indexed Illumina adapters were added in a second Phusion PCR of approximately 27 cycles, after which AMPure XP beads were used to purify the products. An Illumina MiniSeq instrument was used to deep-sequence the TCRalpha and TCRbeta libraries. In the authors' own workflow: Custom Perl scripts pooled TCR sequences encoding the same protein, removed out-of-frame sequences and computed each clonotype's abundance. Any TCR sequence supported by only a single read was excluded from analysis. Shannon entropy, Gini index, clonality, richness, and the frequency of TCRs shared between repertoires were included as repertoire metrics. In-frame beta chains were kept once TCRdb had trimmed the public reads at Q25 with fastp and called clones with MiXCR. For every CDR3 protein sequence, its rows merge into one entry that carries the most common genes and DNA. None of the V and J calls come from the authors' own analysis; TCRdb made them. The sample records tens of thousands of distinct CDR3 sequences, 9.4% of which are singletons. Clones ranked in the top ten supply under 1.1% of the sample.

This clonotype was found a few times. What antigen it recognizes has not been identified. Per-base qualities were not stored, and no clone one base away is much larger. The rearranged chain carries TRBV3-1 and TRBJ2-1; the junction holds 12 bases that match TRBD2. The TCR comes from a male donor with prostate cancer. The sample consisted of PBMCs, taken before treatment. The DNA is TGTGCCAGCAGCCCTAGCGGGAGGGCGGCGTACAATGAGCAGTTCTTC. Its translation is CASSPSGRAAYNEQFF.